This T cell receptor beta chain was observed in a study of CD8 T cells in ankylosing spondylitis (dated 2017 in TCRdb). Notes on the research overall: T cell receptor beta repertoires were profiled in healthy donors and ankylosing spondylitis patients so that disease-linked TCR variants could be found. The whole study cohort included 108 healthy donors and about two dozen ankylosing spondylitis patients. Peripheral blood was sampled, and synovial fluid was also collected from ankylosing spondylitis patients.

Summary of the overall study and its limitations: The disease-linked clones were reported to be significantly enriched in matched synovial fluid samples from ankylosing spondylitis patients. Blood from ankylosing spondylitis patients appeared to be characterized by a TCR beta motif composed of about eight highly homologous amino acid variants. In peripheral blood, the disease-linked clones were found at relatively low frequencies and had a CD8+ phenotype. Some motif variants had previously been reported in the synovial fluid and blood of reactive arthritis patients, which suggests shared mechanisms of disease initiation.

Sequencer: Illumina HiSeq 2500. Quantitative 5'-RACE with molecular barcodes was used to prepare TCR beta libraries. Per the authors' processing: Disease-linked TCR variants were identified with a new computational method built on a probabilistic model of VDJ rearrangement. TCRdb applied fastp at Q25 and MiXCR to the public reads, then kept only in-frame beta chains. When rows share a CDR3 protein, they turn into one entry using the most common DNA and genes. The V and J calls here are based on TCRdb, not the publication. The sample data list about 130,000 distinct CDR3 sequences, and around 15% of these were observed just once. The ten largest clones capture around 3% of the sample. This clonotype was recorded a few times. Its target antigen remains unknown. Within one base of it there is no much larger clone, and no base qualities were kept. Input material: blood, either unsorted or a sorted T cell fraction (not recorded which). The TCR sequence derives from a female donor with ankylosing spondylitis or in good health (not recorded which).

The CDR3 sequence is CSARGGDSPLHF. The DNA is TGCAGTGCTAGGGGGGGTGACTCACCCCTCCACTTT. The V gene is TRBV20-1 and the J gene is TRBJ1-6; a weak D assignment points to TRBD1 (5 bases agree). Trimming at the junction amounts to 3 bases on V and 10 bases on J, and the germline ends lie 10 bases apart. The CDR3 goes from the cysteine to the phenylalanine over 12 residues. Kept here is only the CDR3 DNA, which spans 36 bases and is read in frame from base 1. According to the germline V gene (reference sequence), CDR1 reads DFQATT and CDR2 reads SNEGSKA.